This T cell receptor (beta chain) derives from a study of graft-versus-host responses after intestinal transplantation. Regarding this clone: Antigen specificity is unknown.

Clones were read by immunoSEQ multiplex PCR, and TCRdb kept only the in-frame ones, dropping some. In the table there are around 96,000 clones, roughly 90% of which are singletons. J gave up 2 bases and V 5 bases, and 10 bases lay outside the gene matches. This CDR3 has 16 residues. The germline V gene encodes CDR1 SGHAT and CDR2 FQDESV (reference sequence). Material: unstimulated CD4+ T cells sorted from spleen or lymph node cells, obtained before intestinal transplant. The chain has TRBV11-1 and TRBJ2-3; 7 bases map to TRBD2. This TCR derives from a human donor who received an intestinal transplant. CDR3 sequence (DNA): TGTGCCAGCAGCCTGCCCGGGACTACATACACAGATACGCAGTATTTT. Translated, it gives CASSLPGTTYTDTQYF.